Presented here are 2 T cell receptor beta chains from one specimen sequenced in a study of T cell changes during pregnancy in multiple sclerosis. The assay was immunoSEQ multiplex PCR, and TCRdb's table has in-frame clones only and misses some. The data show almost 50,000 clones, with roughly 93% seen just once and 0.37% held by the top ten. Sequenced material: CD4+ T cells from peripheral blood mononuclear cells, taken in the second trimester of pregnancy. These receptors all stem from a female donor in good health, enrolled as a control in a pregnancy study.

The CDR3 protein is CASSQGPTSGYNEQFF. CDR3 nucleotide sequence: TGTGCCAGCAGCCAAGGGCCGACTAGCGGCTACAATGAGCAGTTCTTC. This sequence joins TRBV4-2 and TRBJ2-1; 9 bases are a match to TRBD2. V lost 1 base, J lost 3 bases, and 4 bases stayed unmatched. Per the germline V gene, CDR1 is LGHNA and CDR2 is YNFKEQ. The CDR3 runs 16 residues.

J is TRBJ2-3 and V is TRBV5-4; a weak D match, TRBD1 (5 bases). The CDR3 consists of 14 residues. V was cut by 4 bases and J by 3 bases, with 12 bases left in between. Looked up from germline, CDR1 is SGHNT and CDR2 is YYREEE (reference sequence). Here the CDR3 DNA reads TGTGCCAGCAGCCCCGACAGTACTACAGATACGCAGTATTTT. Amino acid sequence: CASSPDSTTDTQYF. Filled out from reference TRBV5-4 and TRBJ2-3, the complete variable domain reads ETGVTQSPTHLIKTRGQQVTLRCSSQSGHNTVSWYQQALGQGPQFIFQYYREEENGRGNFPPRFSGLQFPNYSSELNVNALELDDSALYLCASSPDSTTDTQYFGPGTRLTVL.